The entry that follows covers one T cell receptor beta chain sequence. The sample originates from a study of blood T cell repertoires in COVID-19. Looking at the study overall: Collection of acute and convalescent COVID-19 samples took place in the United States, Italy and Spain. PBMCs, B-cell-depleted T cells, or T cells were the source of the cDNA or gDNA that made up the material.

Original methodology: Amplified reference gene primers provided the basis for estimating nucleated cell counts. The assay was immunoSEQ multiplex PCR, and TCRdb's table has in-frame clones only and misses some. The V and J calls and clone size are taken from that table; D and trimming were inferred from the DNA. The sample lists about 200,000 clones, around nine tenths occurring once. V was trimmed by 6 bases and J by 0 bases, leaving 11 bases between them. The CDR3 totals 15 residues. From germline, CDR1 is SGHTA and CDR2 FQGTGA. This receptor was identified in a man younger than 30 with active or convalescent COVID-19. Sequenced sample: peripheral blood. V is TRBV7-3 and J is TRBJ2-2, with a weak D call TRBD2 (5 bases). The CDR3 here is CASSEGFANTGELFF. The CDR3 bases are TGTGCCAGCAGTGAGGGATTCGCGAACACCGGGGAGCTGTTTTTT.